The next 8 T cell receptor beta chains were all read from a single sample in a study of Ad26.COV2.S vaccination and SARS-CoV-2 variants. This table comes from immunoSEQ multiplex PCR, and its TCRdb copy is limited to in-frame clones, with some not included. The table has about 480,000 clones, 70% to 90% seen once. Indicated treatment: approximately 18 received Ad26.COV2.S at low or high dose, single or two shots; about 5 received placebo; per-sample allocation not given. At day 63 after the first vaccine or placebo injection, samples were drawn. The sample in question was peripheral blood, obtained in a trial of Ad26.COV2.S vaccine versus placebo. These receptors all come from a person between 18 and 65 years old who received the Ad26.COV2.S COVID-19 vaccine or a placebo.

CDR3 protein: CASSLGFAGNTIYF. The CDR3 DNA follows: TGTGCCAGCAGCTTAGGGTTCGCTGGAAACACCATATATTTT. The chain uses TRBV5-8 and TRBJ1-3; no reliable D call. The CDR3 extends over 14 amino acids. The germline gives CDR1 SGHTS, CDR2 YDEGEE. The V gene lost 2 bases and the J gene lost 2 bases, with 8 bases spanning the gap.

This clone has just a few counts. V and J are TRBV5-4 and TRBJ2-7, with 9 positions matching TRBD1. CDR3 length: 15 amino acids. With V trimmed by 3 bases and J by 0 bases, 4 bases remained unmatched. The germline V gene has CDR1 SGHNT and CDR2 YYREEE (reference sequence). The CDR3 DNA reads TGTGCCAGCAGCTCGATACAGGGGGCCTCCTACGAGCAGTACTTC. It specifies CASSSIQGASYEQYF.

The chain is built from TRBV29-1 and TRBJ2-2, with TRBD1 matching 8 bases. This CDR3 contains 16 residues. CDR1 and CDR2 from the germline V gene are SQVTM and ANQGSEA. V lost 6 bases and J lost 0; bases outside the gene matches: 9. CDR3 amino acids: CSVDYRGSTNTGELFF. The CDR3 DNA reads as TGCAGCGTGGACTACAGGGGGTCAACGAACACCGGGGAGCTGTTTTTT.

J is TRBJ2-1 and V is TRBV13, with 11 bases matching TRBD2. The junction had 5 bases not matched to a gene; V was cut back by 0 bases and J by 4 bases. The CDR3 runs to 17 residues. Germline CDR1 PRHDT, CDR2 FYEKMQ (reference sequence). CDR3 amino acids: CASSLGGSGRVYNEQFF. DNA of the CDR3: TGTGCCAGCAGCTTAGGGGGTAGCGGGAGGGTATACAATGAGCAGTTCTTC.

This chain connects TRBV19 to TRBJ1-2; D may be TRBD1 (5 bases). There are 14 residues in the CDR3. V lost 9 bases, J lost 4 bases, and 18 bases lay in between. Germline V gene lookup returns CDR1 LNHDA and CDR2 SQIVND (reference sequence). CDR3: CASTRDGLLYGYTF. The CDR3 bases are TGTGCCAGCACCCGGGACGGCCTGCTCTATGGCTACACCTTC.

This clone occurred a few times. The chain uses TRBV6-1 and TRBJ2-2; D is undetermined. The CDR3 totals 13 residues. Germline loops: CDR1 MNHNS, CDR2 SASEGT. V lost 1 base to trimming and J lost 3 bases, with 3 bases between them. The DNA for the CDR3 is TGTGCCAGCAGTGAAGTGGACACCGGGGAGCTGTTTTTT. Protein sequence: CASSEVDTGELFF.

The chain joins TRBV5-4 to TRBJ2-1; 7 nucleotides agree with TRBD2. CDR1 SGHNT and CDR2 YYREEE come from the germline V gene (reference sequence). The junction had 6 bases not matched to a gene; V was cut back by 3 bases and J by 3 bases. The CDR3 has 15 residues. The CDR3 region is CASSSGTNHYNEQFF. The CDR3 nucleotides read TGTGCCAGCAGCTCCGGGACTAACCACTACAATGAGCAGTTCTTC.

The CDR3 sequence is CASSLLSRRSGNTIYF. CDR3 DNA: TGTGCCAGCAGCTTGCTGTCCAGGCGCTCTGGAAACACCATATATTTT. The chain combines TRBV5-8 with TRBJ1-3, with D hard to call. Germline V gene sequence: CDR1 SGHTS, CDR2 YDEGEE. The CDR3 covers 16 residues. The ends were cut back, 1 base at V and 0 bases at J, with 11 bases in the middle.